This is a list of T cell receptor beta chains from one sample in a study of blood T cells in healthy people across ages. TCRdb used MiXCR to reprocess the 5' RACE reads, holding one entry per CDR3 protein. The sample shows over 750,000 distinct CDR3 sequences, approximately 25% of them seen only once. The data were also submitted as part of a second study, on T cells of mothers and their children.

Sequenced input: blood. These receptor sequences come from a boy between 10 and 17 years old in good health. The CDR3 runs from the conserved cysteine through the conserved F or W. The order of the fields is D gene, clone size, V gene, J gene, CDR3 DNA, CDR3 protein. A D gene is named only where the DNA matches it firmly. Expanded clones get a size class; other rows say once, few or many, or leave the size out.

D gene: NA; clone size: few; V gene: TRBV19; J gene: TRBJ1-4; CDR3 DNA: TGTGCCAGTAGTATAAGCCTAGCCGCTAATGAAAAACTGTTTTTT; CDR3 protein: CASSISLAANEKLFF
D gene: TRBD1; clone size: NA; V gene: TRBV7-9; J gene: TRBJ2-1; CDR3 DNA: TGTGCCAGCAGTCCAGGACAGGGATGGCACAATGAGCAGTTCTTC; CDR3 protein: CASSPGQGWHNEQFF
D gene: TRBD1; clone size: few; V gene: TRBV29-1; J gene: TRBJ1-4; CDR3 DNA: TGCAGCGTCCGAGACAGGGAGGGTGAAAAACTGTTTTTT; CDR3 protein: CSVRDREGEKLFF
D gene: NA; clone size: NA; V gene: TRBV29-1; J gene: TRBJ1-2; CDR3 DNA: TGCAGCGCGGGGGATGGTTACTATGGCTACACCTTC; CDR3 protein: CSAGDGYYGYTF
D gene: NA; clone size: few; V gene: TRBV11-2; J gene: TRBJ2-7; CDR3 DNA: TGTGCCAGCAGCAAAATACCCTACGAGCAGTACTTC; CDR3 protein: CASSKIPYEQYF
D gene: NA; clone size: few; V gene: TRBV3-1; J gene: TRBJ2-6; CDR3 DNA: TGTGCCAGCAGCCAAGTCACGGGATCAGCTGGGGCCAACGTCCTGACTTTC; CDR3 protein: CASSQVTGSAGANVLTF
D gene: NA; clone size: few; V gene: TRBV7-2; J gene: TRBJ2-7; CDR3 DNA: TGTGCCAGCAGCACGCAGGCGTTCTCCTACGAGCAGTACTTC; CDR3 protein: CASSTQAFSYEQYF
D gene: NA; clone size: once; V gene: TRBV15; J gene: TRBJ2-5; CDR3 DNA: TGTGCCACCAGCAGAGAGGAGTCCTACGTGCAGTACTTC; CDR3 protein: CATSREESYVQYF
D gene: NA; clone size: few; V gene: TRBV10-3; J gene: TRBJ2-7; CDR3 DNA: TGTGCCACCCAAGGGTTAGGCTACGAGCAGTACTTC; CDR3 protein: CATQGLGYEQYF
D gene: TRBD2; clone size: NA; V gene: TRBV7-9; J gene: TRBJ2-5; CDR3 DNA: TGTGCCAGCAGCCTTAGGGGGACTAGCGGACAAGAGACCCAGTACTTC; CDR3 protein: CASSLRGTSGQETQYF